This entry is about one TCR beta chain. The data stem from a study of blood T cell repertoires in COVID-19. Study summary: COVID-19 samples from acute and convalescent phases originated in the United States, Italy and Spain. PBMCs, B-cell-depleted T cells, or T cells were the source of the cDNA or gDNA that made up the material.

The CDR3 contains 15 residues. Germline V gene lookup returns CDR1 SGHTA and CDR2 FQGNSA. V lost 4 bases to trimming and J lost 2 bases; unmatched junction nucleotides: 3. Source study methods: Nucleated cell counts were estimated from reference gene primer amplification. The table came from immunoSEQ multiplex PCR; TCRdb's copy has only in-frame clones and leaves some out. Clone size and V and J calls were adopted from that table, with D and trimming inferred from the DNA. The sample contains approximately 200,000 clones, almost 85% of which appear only once. The genes are TRBV7-2 and TRBJ2-7; the match to TRBD2 covers 12 bases. Sequencing was performed on peripheral blood. The clonotype was recovered from a human donor with acute or convalescent COVID-19. The donor label of this sample is uncertain. The CDR3 is CASSSLAGGTYEQYF. In DNA, the CDR3 is TGTGCCAGCAGCTCCCTAGCGGGAGGGACCTACGAGCAGTACTTC.